The 10 T cell receptor beta chains listed next were all sequenced from one sample in a study of T cells in Graves' hyperthyroidism and ophthalmopathy. It was RNA transcripts that yielded the amplified TCR beta CDR3 regions. Initially, a first-round RT-PCR of the TCR CDR3 employed the HTBI primer set. In TCRdb, the multiplex PCR reads were re-called with MiXCR into one record per CDR3 protein. The sample contains about 410,000 distinct CDR3 sequences, under 15% of which appear only once. The sample was blood. The receptors stem from a man aged 18 to 35 with Graves' ophthalmopathy.

This clonotype was recorded a few times. CDR3 sequence reads: CASSSPGTGGGSPLHF. Here the CDR3 DNA reads TGTGCCAGCAGTTCGCCCGGGACAGGGGGTGGGTCACCCCTCCACTTT. The V gene is TRBV28, the J gene TRBJ1-6, with TRBD1 matching over 11 bases. Germline loops: CDR1 MDHEN, CDR2 SYDVKM. The CDR3 length is 16 residues. J was trimmed by 10 bases and V by 4 bases; bases with no gene match: 9.

This clonotype was counted many times. V gene TRBV7-8 combines with J gene TRBJ2-7, with 13 bases aligning to TRBD2. V lost 5 bases to trimming and J lost 4 bases; unmatched junction nucleotides: 11. The CDR3 runs 17 residues. The germline V gene has CDR1 SGHVS and CDR2 FQNEAQ. CDR3 sequence: CASSPRTSGSSLYEQYF. CDR3 nucleotide sequence: TGTGCCAGCAGCCCCCGGACTAGCGGGAGCTCCCTATACGAGCAGTACTTC.

The sample holds many counts of this clonotype. The chain employs TRBV24-1 and TRBJ2-3, with 8 bases aligning to TRBD2. The ends lost 9 bases at V and 5 bases at J; junction bases unmatched: 0. The germline V gene has CDR1 KGHDR and CDR2 SFDVKD. The length of the CDR3 is 11 residues. The CDR3: CATAGGDTQYF. The CDR3 nucleotides are TGTGCCACCGCGGGGGGAGATACGCAGTATTTT.

This clonotype was seen at least ten times. The chain links TRBV6-6 to TRBJ2-3, with D tentatively TRBD2 (6 bases). In germline, CDR1 is MNHNY, CDR2 SVGAGI (reference sequence). V dropped 0 bases and J dropped 2 bases, with 9 bases sitting between them. CDR3 length: 15 residues. Here the CDR3 DNA reads TGTGCCAGCAGTTACTCGGCGGACTACACAGATACGCAGTATTTT. This codes for CASSYSADYTDTQYF.

Ten or more counts support this clonotype. CDR3 DNA: TGTGCCAGCAGTCCAAACAGGGGCGGCGGGGAGCTGTTTTTT. Its protein product is CASSPNRGGGELFF. This chain joins TRBV27 and TRBJ2-2; 7 nucleotides match TRBD1. The CDR3 consists of 14 residues. The ends lost 5 bases at V and 7 bases at J; junction bases unmatched: 7. CDR1 MNHEY and CDR2 SMNVEV come from the germline V gene (reference sequence).

This clonotype came up a few times. This rearrangement joins TRBV5-1 to TRBJ2-2, with D possibly being TRBD2 (7 bases). Germline values: CDR1 SGHRS, CDR2 YFSETQ. V lost 4 bases and J lost 6, with 22 bases in between. This CDR3 has 17 residues. In nucleotides, the CDR3 is TGCGCCAGCAGCGGGGGCTTGCGGGAGAAGTCCGCCGGGGAGCTGTTTTTT. Amino acid sequence: CASSGGLREKSAGELFF.

As for this clonotype: A much larger clone lies one base from this, so it may be a read error. This rearrangement joins TRBV24-1 to TRBJ1-5; no definite D call. This CDR3 is 14 amino acids long. Between the trimmed V and J ends, which lost 6 bases and 3 bases, there was a span of 11 bases. Germline CDR1 KGHDR, CDR2 SFDVKD. The CDR3 nucleotides read TGTGCCACCAGTACCGGGATGGACAATCAGCCCCAGCATTTT. Residues: CATSTGMDNQPQHF.

Many counts were recorded for this clonotype. The chain carries TRBV29-1 and TRBJ2-5; 15 nucleotides line up with TRBD2. Trimming cost V 0 bases and J 5 bases; bases outside gene matches: 4. The germline CDR1 and CDR2 sequences are SQVTM and ANQGSEA. The CDR3 totals 16 residues. CDR3 sequence (DNA): TGCAGCGTTGAAGATGGACTAGCGGGAGGGCTTGAGACCCAGTACTTC. Translated: CSVEDGLAGGLETQYF.

The V and J genes are TRBV19 and TRBJ2-7; D not resolved. V shed 7 bases and J shed 1 base, with 11 bases lying between them. The CDR3 covers 13 residues. The germline V gene has CDR1 LNHDA and CDR2 SQIVND (reference sequence). CDR3 amino acids: CASTQSSSYEQYF. DNA for the CDR3: TGTGCCAGTACCCAATCCAGTTCCTACGAGCAGTACTTC.

This clonotype appeared a few times. The chain recombines TRBV5-4 with TRBJ2-1; weak D call: TRBD2 (5 bases). CDR1 is SGHNT, CDR2 YYREEE, per germline (reference sequence). The CDR3 is 12 amino acids. In DNA, the CDR3 is TGTGCATGGGAGTCCTCCTACAATGAGCAGTTCTTC. Amino acids: CAWESSYNEQFF.